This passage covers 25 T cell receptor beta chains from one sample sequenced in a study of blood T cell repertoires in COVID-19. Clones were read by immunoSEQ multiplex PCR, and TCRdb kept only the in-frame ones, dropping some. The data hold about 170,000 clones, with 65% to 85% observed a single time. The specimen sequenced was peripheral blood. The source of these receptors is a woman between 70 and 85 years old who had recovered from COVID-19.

The CDR3 coding sequence is TGTGCCAGCTCACCACCGAGCAGGGCGGTGGAGCAGTTCTTC. This codes for CASSPPSRAVEQFF. The gene calls are TRBV18 and TRBJ2-1; perhaps TRBD1 as D (5 bases). Germline-derived CDR1 and CDR2 are KGHSH and LQKENI. The CDR3 has 14 amino acids. V was cut by 0 bases and J by 10 bases, with 13 bases left in between.

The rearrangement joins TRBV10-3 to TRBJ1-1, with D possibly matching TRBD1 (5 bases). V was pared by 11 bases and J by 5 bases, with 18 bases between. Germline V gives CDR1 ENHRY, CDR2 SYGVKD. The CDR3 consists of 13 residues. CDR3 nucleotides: TGTGCCGTTCAGGGCGGGGTGGGGACTGAAGCTTTCTTT. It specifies CAVQGGVGTEAFF.

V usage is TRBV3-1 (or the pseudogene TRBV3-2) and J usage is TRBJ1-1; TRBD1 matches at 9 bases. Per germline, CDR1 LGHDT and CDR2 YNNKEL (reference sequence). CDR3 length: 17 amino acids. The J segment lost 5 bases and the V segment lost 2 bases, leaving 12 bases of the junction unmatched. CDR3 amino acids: CASSQQIGGQGRTEAFF. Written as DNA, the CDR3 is TGTGCCAGCAGCCAACAGATCGGGGGACAGGGTAGAACTGAAGCTTTCTTT.

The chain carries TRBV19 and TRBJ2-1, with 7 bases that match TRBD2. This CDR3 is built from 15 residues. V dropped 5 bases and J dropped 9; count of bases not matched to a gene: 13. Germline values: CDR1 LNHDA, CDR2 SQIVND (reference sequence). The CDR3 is CASSAPSGPKGEQFF. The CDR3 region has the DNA TGTGCCAGTAGTGCACCTAGCGGCCCAAAGGGTGAGCAGTTCTTC.

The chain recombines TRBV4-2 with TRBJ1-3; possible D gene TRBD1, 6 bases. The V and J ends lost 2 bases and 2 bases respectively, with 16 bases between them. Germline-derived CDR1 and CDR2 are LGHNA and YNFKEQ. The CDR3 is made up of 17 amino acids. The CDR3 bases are TGTGCCAGCAGCCAAAGGGGGGGGCAAACCCCTGGAAACACCATATATTTT. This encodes CASSQRGGQTPGNTIYF.

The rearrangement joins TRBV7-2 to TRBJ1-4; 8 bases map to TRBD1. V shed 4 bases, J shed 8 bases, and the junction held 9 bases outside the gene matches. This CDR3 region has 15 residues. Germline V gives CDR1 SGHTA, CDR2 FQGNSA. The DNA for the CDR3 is TGTGCCAGCAGCTCCCTCAGGGGGCGCGGGGAAAAACTGTTTTTT. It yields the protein CASSSLRGRGEKLFF.

CDR3 residues: CASSPRALNTEAFF. In DNA form, the CDR3 reads TGTGCCAGCAGTCCCAGGGCCCTGAACACTGAAGCTTTCTTT. The V call is TRBV28, the J call TRBJ1-1; D is possibly TRBD1 (5 bases). Germline V gene sequence: CDR1 MDHEN, CDR2 SYDVKM. CDR3 size: 14 residues. The V and J ends lost 5 bases and 0 bases respectively, with 10 bases between them.

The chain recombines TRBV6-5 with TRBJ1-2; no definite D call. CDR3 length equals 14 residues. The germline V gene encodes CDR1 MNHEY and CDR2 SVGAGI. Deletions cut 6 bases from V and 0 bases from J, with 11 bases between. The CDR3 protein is CASSRSSPNYGYTF. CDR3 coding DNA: TGTGCCAGCAGCCGATCGAGTCCTAACTATGGCTACACCTTC.

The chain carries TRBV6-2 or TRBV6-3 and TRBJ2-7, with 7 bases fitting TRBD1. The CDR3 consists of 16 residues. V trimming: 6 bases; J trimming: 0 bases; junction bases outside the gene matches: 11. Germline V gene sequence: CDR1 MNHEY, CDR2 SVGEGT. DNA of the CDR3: TGTGCCAGCAGCAAACCAACCGACAGGGACTCCTACGAGCAGTACTTC. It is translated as CASSKPTDRDSYEQYF.

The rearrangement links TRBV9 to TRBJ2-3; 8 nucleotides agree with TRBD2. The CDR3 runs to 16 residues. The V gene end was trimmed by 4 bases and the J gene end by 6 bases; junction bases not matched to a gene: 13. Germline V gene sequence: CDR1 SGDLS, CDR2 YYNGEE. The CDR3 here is CASSPRWSGRGDTQYF. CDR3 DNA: TGTGCCAGCAGCCCTCGGTGGAGCGGGAGAGGGGATACGCAGTATTTT.

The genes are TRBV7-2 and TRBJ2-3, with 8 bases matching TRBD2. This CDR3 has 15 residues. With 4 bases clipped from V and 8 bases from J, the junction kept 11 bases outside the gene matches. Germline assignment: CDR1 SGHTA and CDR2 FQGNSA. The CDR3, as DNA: TGTGCCAGCAGCTCCCCGGGGGGGGGCGTGGGTACGCAGTATTTT. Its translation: CASSSPGGGVGTQYF.

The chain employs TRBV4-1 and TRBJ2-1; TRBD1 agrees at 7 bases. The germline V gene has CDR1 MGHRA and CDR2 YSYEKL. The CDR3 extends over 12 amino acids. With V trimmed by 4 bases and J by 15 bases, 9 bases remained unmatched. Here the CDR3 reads CASSPPPGQTFF. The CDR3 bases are TGCGCCAGCAGCCCCCCCCCGGGACAGACGTTCTTC.

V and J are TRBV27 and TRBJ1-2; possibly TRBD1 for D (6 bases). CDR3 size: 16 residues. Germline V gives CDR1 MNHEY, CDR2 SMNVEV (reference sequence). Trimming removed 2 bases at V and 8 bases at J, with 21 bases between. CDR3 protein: CASSLGNQRATGGYTF. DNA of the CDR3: TGTGCCAGCAGTTTAGGGAATCAGAGGGCGACAGGAGGCTACACCTTC.

CDR3 sequence (DNA): TGTGCCATCTCCAGGGGGCCCCCCGTCGAGCAGTACTTC. This codes for CAISRGPPVEQYF. This chain joins TRBV28 and TRBJ2-7; TRBD1 matches at 8 bases. The CDR3 totals 13 residues. V shed 10 bases and J 6 bases; nucleotides not matched to a gene: 11. Germline CDR1 MDHEN, CDR2 SYDVKM.

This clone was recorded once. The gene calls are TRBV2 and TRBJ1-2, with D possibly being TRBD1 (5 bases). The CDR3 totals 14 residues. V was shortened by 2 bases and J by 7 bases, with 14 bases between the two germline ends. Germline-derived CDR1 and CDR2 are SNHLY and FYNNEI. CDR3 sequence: CASSEQGLGRGYTF. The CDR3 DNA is TGTGCCAGCAGTGAACAGGGTCTAGGGCGTGGCTACACCTTC.

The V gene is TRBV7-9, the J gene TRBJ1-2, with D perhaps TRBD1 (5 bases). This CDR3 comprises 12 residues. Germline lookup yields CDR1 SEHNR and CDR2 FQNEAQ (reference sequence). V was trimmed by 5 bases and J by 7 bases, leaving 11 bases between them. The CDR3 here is CASSPGGVGYTF. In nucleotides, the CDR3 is TGTGCCAGCAGCCCGGGGGGAGTTGGCTACACCTTC.

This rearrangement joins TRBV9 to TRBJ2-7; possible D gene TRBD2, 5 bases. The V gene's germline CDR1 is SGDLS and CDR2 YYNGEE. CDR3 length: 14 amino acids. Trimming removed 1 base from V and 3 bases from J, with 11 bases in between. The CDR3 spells CASSVRGSGYEQYF. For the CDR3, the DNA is TGTGCCAGCAGCGTAAGAGGGAGCGGCTACGAGCAGTACTTC.

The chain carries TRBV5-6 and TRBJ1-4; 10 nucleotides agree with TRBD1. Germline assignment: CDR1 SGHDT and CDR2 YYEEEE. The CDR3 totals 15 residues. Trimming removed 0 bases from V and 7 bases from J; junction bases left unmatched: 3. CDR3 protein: CASSLVGTGAEKLFF. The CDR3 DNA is TGTGCCAGCAGCTTGGTAGGGACAGGGGCTGAAAAACTGTTTTTT.

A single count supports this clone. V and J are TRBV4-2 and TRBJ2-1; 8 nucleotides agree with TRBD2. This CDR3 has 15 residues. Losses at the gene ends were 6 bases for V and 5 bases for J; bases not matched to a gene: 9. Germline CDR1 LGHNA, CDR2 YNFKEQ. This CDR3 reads CASRQPGLGDNEQFF. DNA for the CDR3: TGTGCCAGCAGACAACCGGGACTAGGGGACAATGAGCAGTTCTTC.

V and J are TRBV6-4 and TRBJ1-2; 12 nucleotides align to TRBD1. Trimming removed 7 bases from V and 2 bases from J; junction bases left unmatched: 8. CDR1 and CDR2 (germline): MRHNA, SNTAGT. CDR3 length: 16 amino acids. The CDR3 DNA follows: TGTGCCAGCACCCCCTCCGGGACAGGGGGCAACTATGGCTACACCTTC. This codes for CASTPSGTGGNYGYTF.

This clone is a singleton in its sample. The chain's CDR3 is CASSPGENTEAFF. The CDR3 nucleotides read TGTGCCAGCAGCCCGGGGGAGAACACTGAAGCTTTCTTT. The chain combines TRBV3-1 (or the pseudogene TRBV3-2) with TRBJ1-1; possibly TRBD1 for D (5 bases). Trimming took 4 bases from V and 1 from J, leaving 7 bases between them. Germline loops: CDR1 LGHDT, CDR2 YNNKEL (reference sequence). This CDR3 contains 13 residues.

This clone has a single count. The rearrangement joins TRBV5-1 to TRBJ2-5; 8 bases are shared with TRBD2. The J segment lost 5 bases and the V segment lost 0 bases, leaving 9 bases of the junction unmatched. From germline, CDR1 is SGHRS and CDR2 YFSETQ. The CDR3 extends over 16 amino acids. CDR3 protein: CASSLGPAGVGETQYF. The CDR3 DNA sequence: TGCGCCAGCAGCTTGGGGCCAGCGGGGGTCGGGGAGACCCAGTACTTC.

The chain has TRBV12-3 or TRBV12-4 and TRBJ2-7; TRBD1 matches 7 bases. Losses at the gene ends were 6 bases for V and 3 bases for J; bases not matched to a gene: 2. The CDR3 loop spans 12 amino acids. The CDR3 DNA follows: TGTGCCAGCAGCCGGGACAGCTACGAGCAGTACTTC. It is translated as CASSRDSYEQYF.

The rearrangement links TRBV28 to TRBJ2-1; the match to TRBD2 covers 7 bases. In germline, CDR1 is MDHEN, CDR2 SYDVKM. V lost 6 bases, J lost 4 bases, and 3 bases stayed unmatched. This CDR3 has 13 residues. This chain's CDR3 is CASRASGYNEQFF. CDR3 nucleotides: TGTGCCAGCAGGGCTAGCGGATACAATGAGCAGTTCTTC.

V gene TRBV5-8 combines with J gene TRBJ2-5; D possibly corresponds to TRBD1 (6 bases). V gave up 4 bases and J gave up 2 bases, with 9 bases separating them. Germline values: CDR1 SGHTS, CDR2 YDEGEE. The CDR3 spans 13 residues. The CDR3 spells CASSLGQQETQYF. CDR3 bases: TGTGCCAGCAGCCTTGGACAGCAAGAGACCCAGTACTTC.